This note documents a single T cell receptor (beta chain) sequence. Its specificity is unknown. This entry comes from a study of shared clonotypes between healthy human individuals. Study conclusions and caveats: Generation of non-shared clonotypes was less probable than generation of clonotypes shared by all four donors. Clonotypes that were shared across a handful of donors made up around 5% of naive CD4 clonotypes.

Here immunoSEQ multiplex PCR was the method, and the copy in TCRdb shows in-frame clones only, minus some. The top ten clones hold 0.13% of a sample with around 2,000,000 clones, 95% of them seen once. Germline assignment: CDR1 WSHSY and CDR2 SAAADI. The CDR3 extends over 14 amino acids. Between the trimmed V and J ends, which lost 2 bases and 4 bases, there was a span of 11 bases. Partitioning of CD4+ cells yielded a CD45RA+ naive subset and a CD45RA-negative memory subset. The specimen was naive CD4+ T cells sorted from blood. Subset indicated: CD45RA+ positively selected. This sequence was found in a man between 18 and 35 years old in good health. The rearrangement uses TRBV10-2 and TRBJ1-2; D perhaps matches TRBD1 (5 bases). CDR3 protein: CASSEQGSLYGYTF. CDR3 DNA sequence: TGCGCCAGCAGTGAGCAGGGAAGTCTCTATGGCTACACCTTC.